This T cell receptor (beta chain) originates from a study of chemoradiotherapy in HPV16-positive cancers. Whole-study findings and limits: Candidate HPV-specific clones and E7-related TCR motifs grew in tumor during treatment. HPV-specific T cells were functionally defined from only a couple of HPV16-positive patients. Better recurrence-free survival went with HPV-responsive T-cell expansion in HPV16-positive patients.

The CDR3 has 17 amino acids. V was pared by 0 bases and J by 0 bases, with 6 bases of the junction left unmatched. Germline V gene lookup returns CDR1 SGDLS and CDR2 YYNGEE. The table came from immunoSEQ multiplex PCR; TCRdb's copy has only in-frame clones and leaves some out. The repertoire consists of around 30,000 clones, with more than 70% occurring once and the leading ten covering about 5%. Comment on this clone: Its cognate antigen is unknown.

Repertoires were sampled repeatedly during chemoradiotherapy. This clonotype was sampled from a human donor with HPV-associated anogenital cancer. This sample comprised blood, obtained from a patient who underwent chemoradiotherapy. The rearrangement uses TRBV9 and TRBJ2-7; 10 bases agree with TRBD2. The CDR3 bases are TGTGCCAGCAGCGTAGCTAGCGGGAGCCTAAGCTCCTACGAGCAGTACTTC. Translating it yields CASSVASGSLSSYEQYF. Complete variable domain (other parts from reference TRBV9 and TRBJ2-7): DSGVTQTPKHLITATGQRVTLRCSPRSGDLSVYWYQQSLDQGLQFLIQYYNGEERAKGNILERFSAQQFPDLHSELNLSSLELGDSALYFCASSVASGSLSSYEQYFGPGTRLTVT.